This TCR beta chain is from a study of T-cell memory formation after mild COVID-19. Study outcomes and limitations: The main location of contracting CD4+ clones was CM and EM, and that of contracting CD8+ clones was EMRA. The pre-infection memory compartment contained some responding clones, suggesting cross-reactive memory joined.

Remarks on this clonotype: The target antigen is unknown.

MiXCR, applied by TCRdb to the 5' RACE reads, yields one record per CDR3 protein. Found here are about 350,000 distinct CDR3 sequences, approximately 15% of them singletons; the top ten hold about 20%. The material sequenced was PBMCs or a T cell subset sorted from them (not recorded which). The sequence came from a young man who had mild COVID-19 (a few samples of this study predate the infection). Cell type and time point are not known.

The CDR3 reads CASSRKGVNIQYF. The CDR3 coding sequence is TGTGCCAGCAGCCGCAAAGGGGTAAACATTCAGTACTTC. V is TRBV3-1 and J is TRBJ2-4; D possibly corresponds to TRBD1 (5 bases). The germline V and J ends were trimmed by 4 bases and 6 bases, with 10 bases remaining between them. This CDR3 has 13 residues. Germline values: CDR1 LGHDT, CDR2 YNNKEL (reference sequence). The full variable domain, completed using reference TRBV3-1 and TRBJ2-4, is DTAVSQTPKYLVTQMGNDKSIKCEQNLGHDTMYWYKQDSKKFLKIMFSYNNKELIINETVPNRFSPKSPDKAHLNLHINSLELGDSAVYFCASSRKGVNIQYFGAGTRLSVL.